Listed here are 19 T cell receptor beta chains from one sample, sequenced in a study of shared clonotypes between healthy human individuals. Some clones are missing from TCRdb's copy, which holds only in-frame ones; the method was immunoSEQ multiplex PCR. The data show roughly 2 million clones, with roughly 95% seen just once and 0.1% to 0.15% held by the top ten. The source material was naive CD4+ T cells sorted from blood. Noted subset: CD45RA+ positively selected. The receptors were sampled from a man aged 18 to 29 in good health.

The J gene is TRBJ1-3, the V gene TRBV2; 9 bases map to TRBD1. The CDR3 totals 15 residues. V shed 8 bases and J 3 bases; nucleotides not matched to a gene: 8. Germline-derived CDR1 and CDR2 are SNHLY and FYNNEI. In DNA, the CDR3 is TGTGCCAGCCGGGGGGACAGGGTTGGTGGAAACACCATATATTTT. This encodes CASRGDRVGGNTIYF.

The rearrangement uses TRBV2 and TRBJ1-5; 8 bases are shared with TRBD1. Per the germline V gene, CDR1 is SNHLY and CDR2 is FYNNEI. The CDR3 has 16 amino acids. The J segment lost 7 bases and the V segment lost 1 base, leaving 9 bases of the junction unmatched. This CDR3 is CASSEGAGGAGQPQHF. In DNA, the CDR3 is TGTGCCAGCAGTGAAGGGGCAGGGGGCGCAGGGCAGCCCCAGCATTTT.

V gene TRBV5-1 combines with J gene TRBJ2-1; 13 positions agree with TRBD2. This CDR3 region has 16 residues. The germline V gene has CDR1 SGHRS and CDR2 YFSETQ. V shed 4 bases and J 9 bases; nucleotides not matched to a gene: 10. DNA of the CDR3: TGCGCCAGCAGCCAAGCCACTAGCGGGGGGGCCGGTGAGCAGTTCTTC. As protein: CASSQATSGGAGEQFF. Complete variable domain (other parts from reference TRBV5-1 and TRBJ2-1): KAGVTQTPRYLIKTRGQQVTLSCSPISGHRSVSWYQQTPGQGLQFLFEYFSETQRNKGNFPGRFSGRQFSNSRSEMNVSTLELGDSALYLCASSQATSGGAGEQFFGPGTRLTVL.

This clone was seen only once. This sequence joins TRBV10-3 and TRBJ2-5; the D gene could be TRBD1 or TRBD2 (5 bases each). The CDR3 length is 15 residues. Germline V gene sequence: CDR1 ENHRY, CDR2 SYGVKD. Trimming left V 2 bases short and J 0 bases short, with 10 bases between. The CDR3 DNA follows: TGTGCCATCAGTGAGGGGGACGTCTACCAAGAGACCCAGTACTTC. This encodes CAISEGDVYQETQYF.

The chain couples TRBV30 to TRBJ2-7, with 9 bases fitting TRBD1. Germline assignment: CDR1 GTSNPN and CDR2 SVGIG (reference sequence). The CDR3 has 14 residues. J lost 2 bases, V lost 5 bases, and 7 bases had no gene match. The CDR3 sequence: CAWDPGTGTYEQYF. CDR3 nucleotides: TGTGCCTGGGACCCCGGGACAGGGACCTACGAGCAGTACTTC.

Turning to this clone: Distinct nucleotide sequences in the sample also encode this CDR3. The chain has TRBV5-4 and TRBJ2-7; TRBD2 aligns across 8 bases. J lost 1 base, V lost 4 bases, and 4 bases had no gene match. The CDR3 loop spans 14 amino acids. The V gene's germline CDR1 is SGHNT and CDR2 YYREEE (reference sequence). CDR3 loop: CASSPGGGSYEQYF. CDR3 nucleotides: TGTGCCAGCAGCCCGGGGGGGGGTTCCTACGAGCAGTACTTC.

The chain uses TRBV11-2 and TRBJ1-1; 12 nucleotides match TRBD1. This CDR3 spans 16 amino acids. Germline CDR1 is SGHAT and CDR2 is FQNNGV. The junction had 6 bases not matched to a gene; V was cut back by 4 bases and J by 3 bases. CDR3 sequence (DNA): TGTGCCAGCAGCTCAGGGGGACAGGGGGCTGACACTGAAGCTTTCTTT. Translated: CASSSGGQGADTEAFF.

On this clone: The sample holds other DNA sequences that translate to the same CDR3. This chain links TRBV6-5 with TRBJ2-5; D might be TRBD1 (5 bases). Germline values: CDR1 MNHEY, CDR2 SVGAGI. Trimming removed 6 bases from V and 4 bases from J, with 9 bases in between. This CDR3 is built from 12 residues. The CDR3 reads CASSRVGETQYF. In DNA, the CDR3 is TGTGCCAGCAGCAGGGTAGGAGAGACCCAGTACTTC.

The V and J genes are TRBV6-5 and TRBJ1-2, with D possibly matching TRBD1 (5 bases). Germline V gene data show CDR1 as MNHEY and CDR2 as SVGAGI. Trimming cost V 0 bases and J 7 bases, with 12 bases left between them. This CDR3 has 14 amino acids. The DNA of the CDR3 is TGTGCCAGCAGTTACTCGGGGACCATGGGTGGCTACACCTTC. Translated, it gives CASSYSGTMGGYTF.

As to this clone: This sample also contains other DNA sequences that code for the same CDR3. The chain is built from TRBV6-1 and TRBJ1-2; no reliable D call. CDR1 and CDR2 from the germline V gene are MNHNS and SASEGT. The CDR3 runs to 12 residues. V was pared by 3 bases and J by 3 bases, with 5 bases between. This CDR3 is CASSESDYGYTF. CDR3 bases: TGTGCCAGCAGTGAGTCAGACTATGGCTACACCTTC.

About this clone: This CDR3 is also generated by other DNA sequences in the sample. The chain employs TRBV6-1 and TRBJ1-6; 8 bases fit TRBD1. From germline, CDR1 is MNHNS and CDR2 SASEGT. J was trimmed by 10 bases and V by 3 bases; bases with no gene match: 5. The CDR3 is 14 residues long. The CDR3 coding sequence is TGTGCCAGCAGTGAGGGGACAGGTGGCTCACCCCTCCACTTT. This sequence encodes CASSEGTGGSPLHF.

A word on this clone: The sample has other DNA sequences that encode this CDR3 too. The CDR3 DNA follows: TGCGCCAGCAGCTTGGCTGGAAACTATGGCTACACCTTC. Protein product: CASSLAGNYGYTF. The rearrangement joins TRBV5-1 to TRBJ1-2, with D unresolved. Trimming cost V 0 bases and J 2 bases, with 5 bases left between them. This CDR3 spans 13 amino acids. The germline V gene encodes CDR1 SGHRS and CDR2 YFSETQ. The variable domain in full, completed from reference TRBV5-1 and TRBJ1-2, reads KAGVTQTPRYLIKTRGQQVTLSCSPISGHRSVSWYQQTPGQGLQFLFEYFSETQRNKGNFPGRFSGRQFSNSRSEMNVSTLELGDSALYLCASSLAGNYGYTFGSGTRLTVV.

As regards this clone: Distinct nucleotide sequences in the sample also encode this CDR3. The V gene is TRBV19, the J gene TRBJ2-1, with 9 bases lining up with TRBD1. The CDR3 is 14 amino acids. Germline values: CDR1 LNHDA, CDR2 SQIVND (reference sequence). V trimming: 5 bases; J trimming: 4 bases; junction bases outside the gene matches: 3. This CDR3 reads CASSPGQGYNEQFF. DNA for the CDR3: TGTGCCAGTAGTCCGGGACAGGGATACAATGAGCAGTTCTTC.

The J gene is TRBJ1-6, the V gene TRBV11-2, with no clear D. Germline V lookup: CDR1 SGHAT, CDR2 FQNNGV. With 5 bases removed from V and 0 bases from J, the gap between germline ends came to 11 bases. This CDR3 spans 16 amino acids. CDR3 sequence reads: CASSIDRSSYNSPLHF. The CDR3 coding sequence is TGTGCCAGCAGCATCGACCGAAGCTCCTATAATTCACCCCTCCACTTT.

The chain uses TRBV7-2 and TRBJ2-3, with TRBD2 identical over 8 bases. The CDR3 runs to 17 residues. The V segment lost 0 bases and the J segment 3 bases; nucleotides outside the gene matches: 8. CDR1 and CDR2 from the germline V gene are SGHTA and FQGNSA. In DNA, the CDR3 is TGTGCCAGCAGCTTAGCGGTTGGCGGGAGGCGGACAGATACGCAGTATTTT. Amino acid sequence: CASSLAVGGRRTDTQYF.

This clone has only a few counts. The rearrangement joins TRBV30 to TRBJ2-1; perhaps D is TRBD1 or TRBD2 (5 bases each). The CDR3 runs to 14 residues. The germline V gene has CDR1 GTSNPN and CDR2 SVGIG (reference sequence). The germline V and J ends were trimmed by 8 bases and 5 bases, with 19 bases remaining between them. The CDR3 spells CAGTRVQLHNEQFF. CDR3 in DNA: TGTGCCGGGACCCGAGTACAGCTTCACAATGAGCAGTTCTTC.

V is TRBV4-3 and J is TRBJ2-1; TRBD2 aligns across 12 bases. Germline V gene lookup returns CDR1 LGHNA and CDR2 YSLEER. CDR3 length equals 20 residues. V lost 4 bases to trimming and J lost 4 bases; unmatched junction nucleotides: 17. The CDR3 DNA reads TGCGCCAGCAGCCTTGACGACAGAGCCGGGACTAGCGGGTTTTACAATGAGCAGTTCTTC. Protein: CASSLDDRAGTSGFYNEQFF.

The gene calls are TRBV28 and TRBJ2-5; 7 bases match TRBD1. Germline loops: CDR1 MDHEN, CDR2 SYDVKM. This CDR3 comprises 13 residues. V was clipped by 8 bases and J by 6 bases; unmatched bases: 9. CDR3 amino acids: CASLRTGVQTQYF. For the CDR3, the DNA is TGTGCCAGCCTCCGAACAGGGGTTCAGACCCAGTACTTC.

V and J are TRBV5-1 and TRBJ2-1, with 10 bases lining up with TRBD2. Trimming at V came to 2 bases and at J to 5 bases, leaving 4 bases not matched to a gene. There are 15 residues in the CDR3. CDR1 is SGHRS, CDR2 YFSETQ, per germline. The CDR3 nucleotides read TGCGCCAGCAGCTTCTCTAGCGGGGGCGACAATGAGCAGTTCTTC. This translates into CASSFSSGGDNEQFF.